The 8 T cell receptor beta chains listed next were all sequenced from one sample in a study. Tregs were sorted as CD4+CD25+CD127-/low cells. Via MiXCR, TCRdb re-called the 5' RACE reads, giving one row per CDR3 protein. The sample holds 34,000 or so distinct CDR3 sequences, over 25% seen once. Sample: tumor-infiltrating Tregs sorted from the breast tumor. All receptors derive from a female donor with breast cancer.

This clonotype was seen many times. This sequence joins TRBV6-1 and TRBJ1-2; unclear D gene. There are 16 residues in the CDR3. Trimming shortened V by 7 bases and J by 10 bases, and 28 bases separated the two germline ends. From germline, CDR1 is MNHNS and CDR2 SASEGT. CDR3 nucleotides: TGTGCCAGCATCCGCGTGGGAGGAGGCTTTCCCAGACCCTACACCTTC. Its translation is CASIRVGGGFPRPYTF.

The chain employs TRBV25-1 and TRBJ2-1; the D gene could be TRBD1 or TRBD2 (6 bases each). V gave up 2 bases and J gave up 6 bases, with 20 bases separating them. Germline CDR1 is MGHDK and CDR2 is SYGVNS. CDR3 length equals 17 residues. CDR3 nucleotide sequence: TGTGCCAGCAGTGAACGTAAGGGACTCAGAGGGGGCAATGAGCAGTTCTTC. Its protein product is CASSERKGLRGGNEQFF.

This clonotype was detected many times. The J gene is TRBJ2-7, the V gene TRBV28; 10 bases fit TRBD2. This CDR3 has 15 amino acids. The V gene end was trimmed by 6 bases and the J gene end by 1 base; junction bases not matched to a gene: 6. Germline lookup yields CDR1 MDHEN and CDR2 SYDVKM. The CDR3 DNA follows: TGTGCCAGCAGCAGACTAGCGGGTACATCCTACGAGCAGTACTTC. Translated, it gives CASSRLAGTSYEQYF.

This clonotype was seen many times. The chain's CDR3 is CASSYSTTGAQPQHF. CDR3 DNA: TGTGCCAGCAGTTACTCGACGACAGGGGCTCAGCCCCAGCATTTT. The V and J genes are TRBV6-5 and TRBJ1-5, with 8 nucleotides matching TRBD1. Trimming at V came to 0 bases and at J to 6 bases, leaving 4 bases not matched to a gene. The germline V gene has CDR1 MNHEY and CDR2 SVGAGI. The CDR3 is made up of 15 amino acids.

With regard to this clonotype: This may be a read error: a much more frequent sequence differs by one nucleotide. Because it lacks the conserved phenylalanine or tryptophan at the end, this CDR3 is likely a read error. The chain links TRBV5-1 to TRBJ2-3, with D hard to call. Germline V CDR1 and CDR2: SGHRS, YFSETQ. CDR3 size: 14 residues. V lost 2 bases to trimming and J lost 3 bases, with 10 bases between them. CDR3 in amino acids: CASSFELSTDTQYL. In DNA form, the CDR3 reads TGCGCCAGCAGCTTCGAGCTTAGTACAGATACGCAGTATCTT.

Only a few counts were recorded for this clonotype. A read error may explain this, as a much larger clone is one base away. The chain links TRBV6-5 to TRBJ1-2, with TRBD1 as a possible D gene (5 bases). This CDR3 is built from 15 residues. Trimming stripped 6 bases from V and 7 bases from J, with 21 bases between. The germline V gene has CDR1 MNHEY and CDR2 SVGAGI. The DNA of the CDR3 is TGTGCCAGCAGGTGGCCCCGGGACGGGGTGTCTGGCTACACCTTC. It is translated as CASRWPRDGVSGYTF.

In this sample, this clonotype turned up a few times. The chain combines TRBV2 with TRBJ2-1; 13 nucleotides line up with TRBD2. After removal of 6 bases from V and 9 bases from J, the junction contained 2 bases not matched to a gene. Germline CDR1 and CDR2: SNHLY and FYNNEI. This CDR3 spans 13 amino acids. The CDR3 coding sequence is TGTGCCAGCAGATGGACTAGCGGGAGTGAGCAGTTCTTC. Protein product: CASRWTSGSEQFF.

The V and J genes are TRBV6-6 and TRBJ2-7, with D hard to call. Trimming stripped 0 bases from V and 0 bases from J, with 9 bases between. Germline assignment: CDR1 MNHNY and CDR2 SVGAGI (reference sequence). The CDR3 contains 15 residues. The CDR3 sequence is CASSYSPQSSYEQYF. DNA of the CDR3: TGTGCCAGCAGTTACTCGCCTCAGAGCTCCTACGAGCAGTACTTC.